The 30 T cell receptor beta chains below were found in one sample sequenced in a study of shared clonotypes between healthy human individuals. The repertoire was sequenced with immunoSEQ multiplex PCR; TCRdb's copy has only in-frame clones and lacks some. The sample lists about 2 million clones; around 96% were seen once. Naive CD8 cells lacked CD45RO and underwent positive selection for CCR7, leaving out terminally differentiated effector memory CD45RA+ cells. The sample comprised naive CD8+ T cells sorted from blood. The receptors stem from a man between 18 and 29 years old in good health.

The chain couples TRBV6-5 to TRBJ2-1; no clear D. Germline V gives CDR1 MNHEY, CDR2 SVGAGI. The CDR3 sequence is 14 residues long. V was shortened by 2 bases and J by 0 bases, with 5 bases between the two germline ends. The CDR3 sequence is CASSYRSSYNEQFF. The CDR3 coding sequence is TGTGCCAGCAGTTACCGGAGCTCCTACAATGAGCAGTTCTTC.

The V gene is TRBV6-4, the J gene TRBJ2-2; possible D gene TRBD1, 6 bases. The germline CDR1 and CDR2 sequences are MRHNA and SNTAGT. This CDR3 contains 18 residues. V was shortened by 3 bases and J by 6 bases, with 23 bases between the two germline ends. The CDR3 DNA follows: TGTGCCAGCAGTGATAAGGGTGGGACATGCAGTAATGCCGGGGAGCTGTTTTTT. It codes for CASSDKGGTCSNAGELFF.

CDR3 residues: CASSLTFESGGEQFF. In DNA form, the CDR3 reads TGTGCCAGCAGCCTAACGTTTGAGTCGGGTGGGGAGCAGTTCTTC. The chain combines TRBV7-9 with TRBJ2-1; D remains ambiguous. Trimming left V 5 bases short and J 10 bases short, with 21 bases between. The CDR3 totals 15 residues. CDR1 and CDR2 from the germline V gene are SEHNR and FQNEAQ (reference sequence).

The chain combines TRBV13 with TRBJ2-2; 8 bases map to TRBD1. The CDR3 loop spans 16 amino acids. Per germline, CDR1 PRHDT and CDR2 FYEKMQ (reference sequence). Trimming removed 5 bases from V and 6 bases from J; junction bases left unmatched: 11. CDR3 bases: TGTGCCAGCAGCACCTCGACAGGGGTCATTTCCGGGGAGCTGTTTTTT. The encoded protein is CASSTSTGVISGELFF.

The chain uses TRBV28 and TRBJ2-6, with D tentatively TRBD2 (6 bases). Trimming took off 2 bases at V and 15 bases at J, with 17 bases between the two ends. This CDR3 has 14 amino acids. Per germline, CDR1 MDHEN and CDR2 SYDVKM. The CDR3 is CASSLSGSGEDLTF. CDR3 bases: TGTGCCAGCAGTTTAAGCGGGTCGGGGGAGGACCTGACTTTC.

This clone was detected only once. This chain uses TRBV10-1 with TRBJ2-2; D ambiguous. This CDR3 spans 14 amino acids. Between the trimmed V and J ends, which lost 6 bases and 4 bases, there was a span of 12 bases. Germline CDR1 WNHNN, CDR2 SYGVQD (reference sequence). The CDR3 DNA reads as TGCGCCAGCAGCCTCGACCGGCCCACCGGGGAGCTGTTTTTT. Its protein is CASSLDRPTGELFF.

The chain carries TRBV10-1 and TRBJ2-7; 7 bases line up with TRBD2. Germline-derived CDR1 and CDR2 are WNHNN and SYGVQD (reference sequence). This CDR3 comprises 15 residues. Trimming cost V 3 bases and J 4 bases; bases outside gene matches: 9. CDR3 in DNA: TGCGCCAGCAGTGAATCCCCTAAAGCGGGGTACGAGCAGTACTTC. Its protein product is CASSESPKAGYEQYF.

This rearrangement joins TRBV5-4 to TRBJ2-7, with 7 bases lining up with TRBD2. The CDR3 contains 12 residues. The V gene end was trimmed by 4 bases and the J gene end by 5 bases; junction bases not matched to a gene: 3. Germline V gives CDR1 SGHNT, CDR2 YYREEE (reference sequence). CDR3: CASSQGGHEQYF. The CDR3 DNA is TGTGCCAGCAGCCAGGGAGGGCACGAGCAGTACTTC.

CDR3 bases: TGTGCCAGCAGCTTGTCGGGAGCAGGGTTCGGTGAGCAGTTCTTC. Translation: CASSLSGAGFGEQFF. The rearrangement uses TRBV5-6 and TRBJ2-1; D is perhaps TRBD2 (6 bases). V was clipped by 1 base and J by 9 bases, with 17 bases between them. The germline gives CDR1 SGHDT, CDR2 YYEEEE. CDR3 length: 15 residues.

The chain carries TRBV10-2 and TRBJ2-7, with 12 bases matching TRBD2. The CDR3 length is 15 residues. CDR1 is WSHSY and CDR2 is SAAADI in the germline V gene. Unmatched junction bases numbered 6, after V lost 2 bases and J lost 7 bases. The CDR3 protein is CASSERTSGIGEQYF. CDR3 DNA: TGCGCCAGCAGTGAGCGGACTAGCGGGATTGGTGAGCAGTACTTC.

The CDR3 protein is CASNPGQGARTGELFF. The CDR3 bases are TGTGCCAGTAATCCGGGACAGGGGGCGAGGACCGGGGAGCTGTTTTTT. The rearrangement uses TRBV19 and TRBJ2-2; 12 bases are shared with TRBD1. The germline CDR1 and CDR2 sequences are LNHDA and SQIVND (reference sequence). With V trimmed by 7 bases and J by 5 bases, 8 bases remained unmatched. The CDR3 spans 16 residues.

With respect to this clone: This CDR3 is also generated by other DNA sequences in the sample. The CDR3 coding sequence is TGTGCCAGCAGCTTAGCGGGGGCGACCTACGAGCAGTACTTC. It specifies CASSLAGATYEQYF. The chain links TRBV11-2 to TRBJ2-7, with D perhaps TRBD1 or TRBD2 (6 bases each). The germline V gene has CDR1 SGHAT and CDR2 FQNNGV. Deletions cut 1 base from V and 2 bases from J, with 9 bases between. CDR3 length equals 14 residues.

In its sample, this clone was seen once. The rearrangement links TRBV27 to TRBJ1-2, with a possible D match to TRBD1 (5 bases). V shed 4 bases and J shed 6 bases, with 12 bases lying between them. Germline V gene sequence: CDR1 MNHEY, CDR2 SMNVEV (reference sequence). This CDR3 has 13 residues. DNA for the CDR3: TGTGCCAGCAGTTCAGGGATTGGGAATGGCTACACCTTC. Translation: CASSSGIGNGYTF.

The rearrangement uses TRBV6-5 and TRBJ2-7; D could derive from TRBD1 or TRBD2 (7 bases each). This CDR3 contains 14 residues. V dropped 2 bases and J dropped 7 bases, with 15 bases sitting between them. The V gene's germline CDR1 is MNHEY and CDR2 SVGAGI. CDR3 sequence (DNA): TGTGCCAGCAGTTACGGGGAGGGGGCAGGGGAGCAGTACTTC. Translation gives CASSYGEGAGEQYF.

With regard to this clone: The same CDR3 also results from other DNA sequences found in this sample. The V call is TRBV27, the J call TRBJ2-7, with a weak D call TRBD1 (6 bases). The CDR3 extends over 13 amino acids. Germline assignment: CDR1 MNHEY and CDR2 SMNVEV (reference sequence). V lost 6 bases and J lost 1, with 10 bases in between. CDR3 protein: CASSEDRSYEQYF. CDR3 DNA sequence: TGTGCCAGCAGCGAGGACAGATCCTACGAGCAGTACTTC.

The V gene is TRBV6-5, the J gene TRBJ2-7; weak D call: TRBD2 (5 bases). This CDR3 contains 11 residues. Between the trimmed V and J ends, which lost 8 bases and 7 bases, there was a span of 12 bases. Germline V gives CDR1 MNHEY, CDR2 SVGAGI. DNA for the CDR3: TGTGCCAGCTTGGGCGGCGGGGAGCAGTACTTC. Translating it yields CASLGGGEQYF.

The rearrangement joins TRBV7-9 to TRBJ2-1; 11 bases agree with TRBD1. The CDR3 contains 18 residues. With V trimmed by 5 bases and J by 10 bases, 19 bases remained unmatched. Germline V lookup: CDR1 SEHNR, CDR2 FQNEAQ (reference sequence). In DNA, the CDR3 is TGTGCCAGCAGCCCCCAGAGCGGACAGGGGGCGTTGGTTCGGGAGCAGTTCTTC. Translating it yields CASSPQSGQGALVREQFF. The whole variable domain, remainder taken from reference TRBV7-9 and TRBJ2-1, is DTGVSQNPRHKITKRGQNVTFRCDPISEHNRLYWYRQTLGQGPEFLTYFQNEAQLEKSRLLSDRFSAERPKGSFSTLEIQRTEQGDSAMYLCASSPQSGQGALVREQFFGPGTRLTVL.

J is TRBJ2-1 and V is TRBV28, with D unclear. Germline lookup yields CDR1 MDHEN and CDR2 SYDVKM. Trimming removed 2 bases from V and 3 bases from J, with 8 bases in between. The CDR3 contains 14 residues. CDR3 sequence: CASSLIQIYNEQFF. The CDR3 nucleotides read TGTGCCAGCAGTTTAATCCAGATCTACAATGAGCAGTTCTTC.

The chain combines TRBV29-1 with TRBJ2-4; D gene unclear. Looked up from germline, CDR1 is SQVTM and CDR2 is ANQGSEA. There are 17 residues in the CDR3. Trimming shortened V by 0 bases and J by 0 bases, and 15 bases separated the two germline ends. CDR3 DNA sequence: TGCAGCGTTGAAGATAACACCCTCAGACTAGCCAAAAACATTCAGTACTTC. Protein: CSVEDNTLRLAKNIQYF.

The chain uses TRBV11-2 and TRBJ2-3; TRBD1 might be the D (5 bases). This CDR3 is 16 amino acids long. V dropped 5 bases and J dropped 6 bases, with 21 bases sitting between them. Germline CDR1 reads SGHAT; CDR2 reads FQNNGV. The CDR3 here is CASSPVGQGFSDTQYF. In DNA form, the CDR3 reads TGTGCCAGCAGCCCGGTTGGGCAGGGCTTTTCGGATACGCAGTATTTT.

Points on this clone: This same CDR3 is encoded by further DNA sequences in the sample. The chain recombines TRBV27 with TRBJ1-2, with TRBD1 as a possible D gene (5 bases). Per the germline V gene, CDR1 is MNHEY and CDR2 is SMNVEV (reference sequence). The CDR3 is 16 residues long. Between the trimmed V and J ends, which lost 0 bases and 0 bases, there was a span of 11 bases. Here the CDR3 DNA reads TGTGCCAGCAGTTTATCTGCGGGGGAAGCTAACTATGGCTACACCTTC. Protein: CASSLSAGEANYGYTF.

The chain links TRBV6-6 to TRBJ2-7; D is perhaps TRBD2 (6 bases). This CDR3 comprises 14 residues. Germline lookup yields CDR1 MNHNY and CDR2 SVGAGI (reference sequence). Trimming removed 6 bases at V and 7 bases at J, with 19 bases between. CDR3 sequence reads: CASSLPGTGGEQYF. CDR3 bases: TGTGCCAGCAGCCTCCCGGGGACCGGGGGAGAGCAGTACTTC.

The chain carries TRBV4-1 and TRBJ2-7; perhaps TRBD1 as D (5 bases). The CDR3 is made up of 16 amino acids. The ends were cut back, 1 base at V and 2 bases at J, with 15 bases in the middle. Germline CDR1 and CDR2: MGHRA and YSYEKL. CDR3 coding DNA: TGCGCCAGCAGCCAAGTGGTCGTGACAGCAACCTACGAGCAGTACTTC. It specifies CASSQVVVTATYEQYF.

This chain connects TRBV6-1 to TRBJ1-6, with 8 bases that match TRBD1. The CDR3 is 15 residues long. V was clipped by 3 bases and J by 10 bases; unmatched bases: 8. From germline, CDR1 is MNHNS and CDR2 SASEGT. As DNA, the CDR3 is TGTGCCAGCAGTGACTGGACAGGGTCAGGGTCACCCCTCCACTTT. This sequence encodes CASSDWTGSGSPLHF.

CDR3 amino acids: CASSPANQQYF. CDR3 DNA: TGTGCCAGCAGTCCCGCCAATCAGCAGTACTTC. The rearrangement joins TRBV28 to TRBJ2-7, with D hard to call. V was cut by 5 bases and J by 8 bases, with 10 bases left in between. Germline lookup yields CDR1 MDHEN and CDR2 SYDVKM. The CDR3 totals 11 residues. The variable domain in full, completed from reference TRBV28 and TRBJ2-7, reads DVKVTQSSRYLVKRTGEKVFLECVQDMDHENMFWYRQDPGLGLRLIYFSYDVKMKEKGDIPEGYSVSREKKERFSLILESASTNQTSMYLCASSPANQQYFGPGTRLTVT.

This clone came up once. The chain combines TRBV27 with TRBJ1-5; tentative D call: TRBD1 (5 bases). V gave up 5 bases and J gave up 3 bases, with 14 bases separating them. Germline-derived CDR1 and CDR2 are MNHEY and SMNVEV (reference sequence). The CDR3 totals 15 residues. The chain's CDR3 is CASSPTQDPNQPQHF. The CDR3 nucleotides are TGTGCCAGCAGTCCGACACAGGACCCCAATCAGCCCCAGCATTTT.

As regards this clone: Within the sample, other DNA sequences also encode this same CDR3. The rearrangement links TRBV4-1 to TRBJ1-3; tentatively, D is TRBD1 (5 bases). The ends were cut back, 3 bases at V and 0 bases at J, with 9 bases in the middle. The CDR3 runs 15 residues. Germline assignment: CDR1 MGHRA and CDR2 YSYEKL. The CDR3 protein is CASSQGLSSGNTIYF. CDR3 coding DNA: TGCGCCAGCAGCCAGGGGCTCAGCTCTGGAAACACCATATATTTT.

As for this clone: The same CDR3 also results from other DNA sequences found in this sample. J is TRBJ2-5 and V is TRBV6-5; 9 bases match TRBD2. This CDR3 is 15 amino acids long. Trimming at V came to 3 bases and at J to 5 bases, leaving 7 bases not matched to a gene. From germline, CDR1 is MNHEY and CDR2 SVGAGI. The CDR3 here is CASSYLRGGVETQYF. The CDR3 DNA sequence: TGTGCCAGCAGTTATCTTCGCGGGGGGGTGGAGACCCAGTACTTC.

The CDR3 loop reads CAISESLAGGGNEQFF. CDR3 bases: TGTGCCATCAGTGAGTCACTAGCGGGAGGGGGCAATGAGCAGTTCTTC. The chain employs TRBV10-3 and TRBJ2-1, with 13 positions matching TRBD2. CDR1 and CDR2 (germline): ENHRY, SYGVKD. V lost 0 bases and J lost 6; bases outside the gene matches: 2. There are 16 residues in the CDR3.

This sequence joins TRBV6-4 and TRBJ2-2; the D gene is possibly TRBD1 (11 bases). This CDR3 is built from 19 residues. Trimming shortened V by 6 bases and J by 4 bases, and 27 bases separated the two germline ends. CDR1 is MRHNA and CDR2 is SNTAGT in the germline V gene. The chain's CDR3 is CASSPDRGRSSGSTGELFF. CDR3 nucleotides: TGTGCCAGCAGCCCGGACAGGGGGCGTTCTAGCGGGAGCACCGGGGAGCTGTTTTTT.